This T cell receptor beta chain is drawn from a study of blood T cell repertoires in COVID-19. J was trimmed by 7 bases and V by 4 bases; bases with no gene match: 6. Germline CDR1 and CDR2: LGHDT and YNNKEL (reference sequence). The CDR3 contains 15 residues. Before they entered the study, exposed participants had met a COVID-19 case within 2 weeks. Under the authors' procedure: Reference gene primer amplification gave nucleated cell count estimates. Repertoires were generated with immunoSEQ multiplex PCR, while TCRdb's copy carries only in-frame clones and drops some. That table gives V, J and clone size, and the DNA gave D and trimming. The table has roughly 220,000 clones, 90% seen once.

The genes are TRBV3-1 (or the pseudogene TRBV3-2) and TRBJ1-4; TRBD1 agrees at 10 bases. The sequenced sample was PBMCs or T cells enriched from blood (not recorded which). This TCR derives from a man aged 25 to 40 who had been exposed to COVID-19. The CDR3 here is CASSPQTGGGEKLFF. The CDR3 coding sequence is TGTGCCAGCAGCCCTCAGACAGGGGGCGGTGAAAAACTGTTTTTT.